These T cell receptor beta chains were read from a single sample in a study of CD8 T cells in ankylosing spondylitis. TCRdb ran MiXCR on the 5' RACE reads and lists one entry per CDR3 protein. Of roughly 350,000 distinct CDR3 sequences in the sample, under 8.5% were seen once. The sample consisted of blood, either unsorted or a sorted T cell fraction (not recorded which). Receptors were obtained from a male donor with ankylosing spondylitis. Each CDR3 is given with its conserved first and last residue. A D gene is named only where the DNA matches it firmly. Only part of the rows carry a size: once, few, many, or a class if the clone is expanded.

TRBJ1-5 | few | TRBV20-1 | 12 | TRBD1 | CSASDRNQPQHF | TGCAGTGCCTCGGACAGGAATCAGCCCCAGCATTTT
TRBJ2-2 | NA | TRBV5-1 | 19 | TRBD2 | CASSSFLSSGRANTGELFF | TGCGCCAGCAGCTCATTCCTCTCTAGCGGGAGGGCGAACACCGGGGAGCTGTTTTTT
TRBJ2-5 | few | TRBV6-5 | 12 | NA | CASSYSFGTQYF | TGTGCCAGCAGTTACTCTTTCGGGACCCAGTACTTC
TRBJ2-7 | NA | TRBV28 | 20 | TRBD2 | CASSRRSGGSHGGTSYEQYF | TGTGCCAGCAGTCGAAGGTCGGGAGGGTCCCACGGGGGTACCTCCTACGAGCAGTACTTC
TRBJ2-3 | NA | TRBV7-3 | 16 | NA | CASSLFPPTVTDTQYF | TGTGCCAGCAGCTTATTCCCCCCCACGGTCACAGATACGCAGTATTTT
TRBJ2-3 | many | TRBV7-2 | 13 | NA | CASSLEPARTQYF | TGTGCCAGCAGCTTAGAGCCGGCGCGTACGCAGTATTTT
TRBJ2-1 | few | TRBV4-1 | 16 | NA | CASSRNLDGRLSEQFF | TGCGCCAGCAGCCGTAACCTGGACGGGCGCCTGAGTGAGCAGTTCTTC
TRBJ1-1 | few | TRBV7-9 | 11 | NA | CASSPTEVAFF | TGTGCCAGCAGCCCTACGGAGGTAGCTTTCTTT
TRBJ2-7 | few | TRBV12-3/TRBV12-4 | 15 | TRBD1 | CASSQDRGGYYEQYF | TGTGCCAGCAGTCAGGACAGGGGTGGTTACTACGAGCAGTACTTC
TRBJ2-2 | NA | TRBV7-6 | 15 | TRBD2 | CASSLRTRSAGELFF | TGTGCCAGCAGCTTAAGGACTAGATCGGCCGGGGAGCTGTTTTTT
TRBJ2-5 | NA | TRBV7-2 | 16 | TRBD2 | CASSHRLAGVGETQYF | TGTGCCAGCAGCCATAGACTAGCGGGAGTGGGGGAGACCCAGTACTTC
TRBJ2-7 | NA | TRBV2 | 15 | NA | CASSGGRVGMGEQYF | TGTGCCAGCAGTGGGGGCCGAGTCGGAATGGGGGAGCAGTACTTC
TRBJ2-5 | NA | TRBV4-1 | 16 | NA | CASSPPRGGGGETQYF | TGCGCCAGCAGCCCCCCCCGGGGAGGAGGGGGGGAGACCCAGTACTTC
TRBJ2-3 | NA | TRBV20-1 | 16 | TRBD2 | CSADYPKGLAMNTQYF | TGCAGTGCTGATTATCCAAAGGGACTAGCTATGAATACGCAGTATTTT
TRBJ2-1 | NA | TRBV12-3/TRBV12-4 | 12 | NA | CASSFKVNEQFF | TGTGCCAGCAGTTTTAAGGTCAATGAGCAGTTCTTC
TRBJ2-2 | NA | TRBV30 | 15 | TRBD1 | CAWSVWDRVAWELFF | TGTGCCTGGAGTGTATGGGACAGGGTCGCCTGGGAGCTGTTTTTT
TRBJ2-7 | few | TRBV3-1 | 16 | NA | CASSPALLATSYEQYF | TGTGCCAGCAGTCCCGCTCTGCTAGCGACCTCCTACGAGCAGTACTTC
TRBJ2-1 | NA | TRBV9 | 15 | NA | CASSPRSGYYNEQFF | TGTGCCAGCAGCCCCCGGAGCGGGTACTACAATGAGCAGTTCTTC
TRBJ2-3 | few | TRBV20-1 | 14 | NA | CSARGRPRTDTQYF | TGCAGTGCTAGGGGGAGGCCCCGCACAGATACGCAGTATTTT
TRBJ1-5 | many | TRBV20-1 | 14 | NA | CSARGWGFNQPQHF | TGCAGTGCTAGGGGCTGGGGCTTCAATCAGCCCCAGCATTTT
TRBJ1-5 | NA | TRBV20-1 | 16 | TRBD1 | CSARENTGGPYQPQHF | TGCAGTGCTAGAGAGAACACAGGGGGACCATATCAGCCCCAGCATTTT
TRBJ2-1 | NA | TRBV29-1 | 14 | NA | CSGQGSPYYNEQFF | TGCAGCGGCCAGGGATCCCCCTACTACAATGAGCAGTTCTTC
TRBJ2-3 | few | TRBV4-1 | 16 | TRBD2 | CASSPRAGGQTDTQYF | TGCGCCAGCAGCCCTCGAGCGGGAGGCCAGACAGATACGCAGTATTTT
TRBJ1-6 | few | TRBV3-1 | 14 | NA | CASSQLENNSPLHF | TGTGCCAGCAGCCAATTAGAGAATAATTCACCCCTCCACTTT
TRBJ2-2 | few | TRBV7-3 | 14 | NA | CASSLLPNTGELFF | TGTGCCAGCAGCCTCCTTCCGAACACCGGGGAGCTGTTTTTT
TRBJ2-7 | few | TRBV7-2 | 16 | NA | CASSLGGAASYYEQYF | TGTGCCAGCAGCTTAGGAGGGGCCGCCAGCTACTACGAGCAGTACTTC
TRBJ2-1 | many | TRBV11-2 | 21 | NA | CASSRLQGALPPLSSYNEQFF | TGTGCCAGCAGCCGACTCCAAGGGGCGCTTCCCCCGTTAAGCTCCTACAATGAGCAGTTCTTC
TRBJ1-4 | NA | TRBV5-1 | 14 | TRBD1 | CASGSGQDDEKLFF | TGCGCCAGCGGGTCGGGACAGGATGATGAAAAACTGTTTTTT
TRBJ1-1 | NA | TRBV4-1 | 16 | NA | CASSQDRGAENTEAFF | TGCGCCAGCAGCCAAGATCGGGGGGCTGAGAACACTGAAGCTTTCTTT
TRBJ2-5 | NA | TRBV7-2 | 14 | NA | CASSLTASLETQYF | TGTGCCAGCAGCCTAACCGCAAGTCTAGAGACCCAGTACTTC
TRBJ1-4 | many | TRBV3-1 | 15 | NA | CASSQNQNPNEKLFF | TGTGCCAGCAGCCAAAATCAGAACCCTAATGAAAAACTGTTTTTT
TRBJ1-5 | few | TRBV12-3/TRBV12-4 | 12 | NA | CASSQEPGPQHF | TGTGCCAGCAGCCAGGAGCCAGGGCCCCAGCATTTT
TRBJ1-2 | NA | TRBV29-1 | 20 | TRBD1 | CSVEDLGDRGVSYVSYGYTF | TGCAGCGTTGAAGATCTGGGCGACAGGGGAGTAAGCTACGTCAGCTATGGCTACACCTTC
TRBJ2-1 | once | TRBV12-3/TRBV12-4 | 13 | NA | CASSLDQYNEQFF | TGTGCCAGCAGTTTAGACCAATACAATGAGCAGTTCTTC
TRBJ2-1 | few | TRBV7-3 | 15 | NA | CASSLIHGKGNEQFF | TGTGCCAGCAGCTTAATTCACGGGAAAGGCAATGAGCAGTTCTTC